The rows below give T cell receptor beta chains drawn from one sample of a study of cytomegalovirus exposure and HLA in healthy donors. TCRdb keeps only in-frame clones here, not all; method: immunoSEQ multiplex PCR. The sample has about 140,000 clones; 60% to 85% are singletons. Sequences were obtained from PBMCs. These receptors were taken from a female donor in good health and CMV-seropositive. CDR3s include the opening cysteine and the closing phenylalanine or tryptophan. The D gene is left open where the match is weak. Some rows mark clone size as missing; the rest say once, few, many or name a class of expanded clone.

clone size	V gene	D gene	J gene	CDR3 DNA	CDR3 protein
.	TRBV27	TRBD1	TRBJ1-4	TGTGCCAGCAGTTTAGAGGGTCCGGACAGGCCGTCAACTAATGAAAAACTGTTTTTT	CASSLEGPDRPSTNEKLFF
.	TRBV28	.	TRBJ2-7	TGTGCCAGCAGTTTACTCGGCGGATCCTACGAGCAGTACTTC	CASSLLGGSYEQYF
.	TRBV5-1	.	TRBJ2-5	TGCGCCAGCAGCGCGGCCCAAGAGACCCAGTACTTC	CASSAAQETQYF
.	TRBV15	.	TRBJ2-7	TGTGCCACCAGGAGTCTTGACATTCCCTACGAGCAGTACTTC	CATRSLDIPYEQYF
once	TRBV11-3	TRBD2	TRBJ2-7	TGTGCCAGCAGCAAAACTAGCGGGGGAACCACCTACGAGCAGTACTTC	CASSKTSGGTTYEQYF
.	TRBV6-1	.	TRBJ1-2	TGTGCCAGCAGTTATGGAGCAGGAGGCGGCTACACCTTC	CASSYGAGGGYTF
.	TRBV30	.	TRBJ1-2	TGTGCCTGGAGTCCCCCGGCTACCAGGGGATTCTATGGCTACACCTTC	CAWSPPATRGFYGYTF
.	TRBV5-4	TRBD1	TRBJ1-6	TGTGCCAGCAGCATCGGACAGGACCGGATGGATTCACCCCTCCACTTT	CASSIGQDRMDSPLHF
few	TRBV19	TRBD2	TRBJ2-3	TGTGCCAGTAGTCCTAGCGGAAATACAGATACGCAGTATTTT	CASSPSGNTDTQYF
.	TRBV7-6	.	TRBJ2-3	TGTGCCAGCAGCTTAAGGGGGAGTGTAGATACGCAGTATTTT	CASSLRGSVDTQYF
.	TRBV2	.	TRBJ1-2	TGTGCCAGTCAGGGATACTATGGCTACACCTTC	CASQGYYGYTF
.	TRBV6-1	.	TRBJ2-7	TGTGCCAGCAGTGAAGGGGGACTCCCCTACGAGCAGTACTTC	CASSEGGLPYEQYF
.	TRBV7-9	TRBD1	TRBJ1-2	TGTGCCAGCAGCTTAGCGGGACAGAACTATGGCTACACCTTC	CASSLAGQNYGYTF
.	TRBV5-1	.	TRBJ1-4	TGCGCCAGCAGCTTGGGGGGGCCTAATGAAAAACTGTTTTTT	CASSLGGPNEKLFF
.	TRBV27	.	TRBJ2-2	TGTGCCAGCAGTGCCCAGGGTGGATACACCGGGGAGCTGTTTTTT	CASSAQGGYTGELFF
.	TRBV15	.	TRBJ2-7	TGTGCCACCAGCAGTGAAGGGGGGGTACTAGCGTTGGGGGGCTACGAGCAGTACTTC	CATSSEGGVLALGGYEQYF
.	TRBV5-4	.	TRBJ2-7	TGTGCCAGCAGCCACCGGGCGGAGGGAAACCCCTACGAGCAGTACTTC	CASSHRAEGNPYEQYF
.	TRBV7-9	.	TRBJ2-1	TGTGCCAGCAGCTCCTCTGGGAGCGGTGAGCAGTTCTTC	CASSSSGSGEQFF
few	TRBV10-1	TRBD1	TRBJ2-7	TGCGCCAGCAGTAAACCGGGACAGCCCTACGAGCAGTACTTC	CASSKPGQPYEQYF
.	TRBV29-1	.	TRBJ2-7	TGCAGCGTTGAGGTAGCGCGCTCCTACGAGCAGTACTTC	CSVEVARSYEQYF
.	TRBV18	TRBD2	TRBJ2-5	TGTGCCAGCTCACCAGATTTCGGTAGCGGGAGTTCGCAGACCCAGTACTTC	CASSPDFGSGSSQTQYF
.	TRBV11-2	TRBD1	TRBJ2-1	TGTGCCAGCAGCTTGGCGAAGGGGGCTCCCTCCTACAATGAGCAGTTCTTC	CASSLAKGAPSYNEQFF
.	TRBV7-2	.	TRBJ2-5	TGTGCCAGCAGCTTAGCTCGGGGAGCGGAGACCCAGTACTTC	CASSLARGAETQYF
.	TRBV6-1	.	TRBJ1-1	TGTGCCAGCAGCTTAAGGGAGGGGTCCACTGAAGCTTTCTTT	CASSLREGSTEAFF
.	TRBV5-1	TRBD2	TRBJ2-7	TGCGCCAGCAGCTCACTAGCGGGAGGGCCCTACGAGCAGTACTTC	CASSSLAGGPYEQYF
.	TRBV6-1	TRBD2	TRBJ2-7	TGTGCCAGCAGTGTCCCTAGCGGGAGATACGAGCAGTACTTC	CASSVPSGRYEQYF